The clone carrying this T cell receptor (beta chain) was found a few times. Antigen specificity is unknown. The sample belongs to a study of response to subunit inactivated influenza vaccine. TCRdb independently ran MiXCR on the RT-PCR reads; one entry per CDR3 protein. The sample includes about 570,000 distinct CDR3 sequences, 11% of them seen just once. CDR1 and CDR2 from the germline V gene are SGHRS and YFSETQ. V shed 0 bases and J shed 3 bases, with 13 bases lying between them. This CDR3 has 16 residues. Overall study findings and caveats: Authors suggested that a seasonal influenza vaccination recruits few new T cells each time.

These same records also appear under a second study, on T cells expressing NK-cell markers. This second report adds: The cDNA for TCR beta came from 5'RACE template switching with UMIs. Sequencing of TCR beta repertoires drew on sorted CD3+CD56+NKG2C+, CD3+CD56+NKG2C- and CD3+CD56-NKG2C+ T cells. HCMV serostatus: seven of eight sequenced donors positive, one negative. The authors applied an anti-gamma-delta TCR antibody in several experiments, and it restricted sorting to alpha-beta TCR T cells.

This sample comprised PBMCs from blood, obtained on the day of vaccination. This TCR came from a man aged 50 to 60 who received an inactivated influenza vaccine. The chain is built from TRBV5-1 and TRBJ2-1; D is undetermined. The CDR3 sequence: CASSLASPRSYNEQFF. The CDR3 DNA reads as TGCGCCAGCAGCTTGGCTAGTCCCCGGAGCTACAATGAGCAGTTCTTC.